The rows below give T cell receptor beta chains drawn from one sample of a study of T cell repertoires in cytomegalovirus infection. TCRdb processed the reads anew with MiXCR; each CDR3 protein has one entry. The data show fewer than 950,000 distinct CDR3 sequences, approximately 32% seen once. No antigens are known for them. The source material was cultured CD8+ T cells from PBMCs, sampled from culture after CMV antigen stimulation. The source is a human donor in good health (CMV status not recorded). Some clones in this sample may be carry-over from other donors' samples. CDR3s include the opening cysteine and the closing phenylalanine or tryptophan. The D gene is left open where the match is weak. Clone size is not always given. Where it is, it says once, few, many or a class for expanded clones.

size,J,V,length,D,DNA,CDR3
few,TRBJ2-1,TRBV7-9,17,TRBD1,TGTGCCAGCAGCCGCGGGACAGGCCCTGGTGGGCACAATGAGCAGTTCTTC,CASSRGTGPGGHNEQFF
few,TRBJ2-1,TRBV5-1,12,TRBD1,TGCGCCAGCAGAAAGGGGGCAATTGAGCAGTTCTTC,CASRKGAIEQFF
-,TRBJ2-2,TRBV7-6,15,-,TGTGCTAGCAGCTTAGGGCAGGGCCACACCGGGGAGCTGTTTTTT,CASSLGQGHTGELFF
-,TRBJ2-1,TRBV27,16,-,TGTGCCAGCAGTCCTCTTCCTTTCGGGGGCGGCGATGAGCAGTTCTTC,CASSPLPFGGGDEQFF
few,TRBJ2-2,TRBV27,15,TRBD1,TGTGCCAGCGGAACAGGGGGCGTCTTAACCGGGGAGCTGTTTTTT,CASGTGGVLTGELFF
few,TRBJ1-1,TRBV19,14,TRBD1,TGTGCCAGTAGCCACAGGGGGCCAAACACTGAAGCTTTCTTT,CASSHRGPNTEAFF
many,TRBJ1-6,TRBV7-2,16,-,TGTGCCAGCAGCTTACGCGGACGTTCCTATAATTCACCCCTCCACTTT,CASSLRGRSYNSPLHF
-,TRBJ1-6,TRBV25-1,15,-,TGTGCCAGCGTTGCAGGGGACTCCTATAATTCACCCCTCCACTTT,CASVAGDSYNSPLHF
many,TRBJ1-2,TRBV7-6,17,TRBD1,TGTGCCAGCAGCTTAGCTATAGGGACAGGGGGCACCTATGGCTACACCTTC,CASSLAIGTGGTYGYTF
-,TRBJ1-2,TRBV7-9,16,-,TGTGCCAGCACCCCGCCCGGGGGCGGACGTAACTATGGCTACACCTTC,CASTPPGGGRNYGYTF
-,TRBJ1-4,TRBV6-8,16,-,TGTGCCAGCAGTTACTCGAAGAAGCGGACTAATGAAAAACTGTTTTTT,CASSYSKKRTNEKLFF
few,TRBJ1-1,TRBV19,14,TRBD1,TGTGCCAGTAGTTACTTAACAGGGGTGGTTGAAGCTTTCTTT,CASSYLTGVVEAFF
few,TRBJ1-4,TRBV5-1,16,-,TGCGCCAGCAGCTTGGCGTCAGTCGCAACTAATGAAAAACTGTTTTTT,CASSLASVATNEKLFF
many,TRBJ2-1,TRBV7-8,19,-,TGTGCCAGCAGCTTAGAGGACTGGACACCAACTAAATCCTACAATGAGCAGTTCTTC,CASSLEDWTPTKSYNEQFF
few,TRBJ1-5,TRBV15,13,TRBD1,TGTGCCACCTGGACAGGAGGGCTGCAGCCCCAGCATTTT,CATWTGGLQPQHF
once,TRBJ2-1,TRBV27,14,-,TGTGCCAGCAGTTTAGGTTCGCGGAACAATGAGCAGTTCTTC,CASSLGSRNNEQFF
-,TRBJ1-4,TRBV19,14,TRBD1,TGTGCCAGTAAGTCCGGGACAGCTAATGAAAAACTGTTTTTT,CASKSGTANEKLFF
many,TRBJ1-1,TRBV27,12,-,TGTGTCACGGGGACTCTGAACACTGAAGCTTTCTTT,CVTGTLNTEAFF
many,TRBJ2-5,TRBV12-3/TRBV12-4,15,-,TGTGCCAGCAGCGGGATAGGGGTGGATCAAGAGACCCAGTACTTC,CASSGIGVDQETQYF
-,TRBJ2-2,TRBV19,14,-,TGTGCCAGTAGTATAGTGGGTTCGGCCGGGGAGCTGTTTTTT,CASSIVGSAGELFF
few,TRBJ1-6,TRBV14,15,-,TGTGCCAGCAGCCAAGAGGGGGTCGGGGATTCACCCCTCCACTTT,CASSQEGVGDSPLHF
-,TRBJ1-4,TRBV5-6,15,TRBD1,TGTGCCAGCAGCTCCGACAGGGACGCTAATGAAAAACTGTTTTTT,CASSSDRDANEKLFF
few,TRBJ1-5,TRBV27,14,-,TGTGCCAGCAGTTTTAGTGTGGGGAATCAGCCCCAGCATTTT,CASSFSVGNQPQHF
many,TRBJ2-3,TRBV7-8,14,TRBD2,TGTGCCACTACGGGACTAGCGGGGTTAGATACGCAGTATTTT,CATTGLAGLDTQYF
-,TRBJ2-2,TRBV10-3,15,TRBD1,TGTGCCATCAGTGAGAGGACAGGGTACACCGGGGAGCTGTTTTTT,CAISERTGYTGELFF
-,TRBJ2-1,TRBV15,12,-,TGTGCCACCAGCAGAGCCGATAATGAGCAGTTCTTC,CATSRADNEQFF
-,TRBJ1-4,TRBV20-1,15,-,TGCAGTGCTAGAGATTATAGGGGGTCTCTAGAAAAACTGTTTTTT,CSARDYRGSLEKLFF
-,TRBJ2-5,TRBV2,17,TRBD2,TGTGCCAGCAGTGTCTTCGGGACTAGCGTTCTCCAAGAGACCCAGTACTTC,CASSVFGTSVLQETQYF
many,TRBJ1-2,TRBV7-9,15,TRBD1,TGTGCCAGCAGCTCGACAGGGGCACCTAACTATGGCTACACCTTC,CASSSTGAPNYGYTF
few,TRBJ1-1,TRBV7-9,12,-,TGTGCCAGCAGCTTAATCAGGAATGAAGCTTTCTTT,CASSLIRNEAFF
-,TRBJ1-6,TRBV27,13,-,TGTGCCACCAGAACAGGTTCCAATTCACCCCTCCACTTT,CATRTGSNSPLHF
-,TRBJ2-5,TRBV3-1,15,-,TGTGCCAGCAGCCAAGAATGGAGGTCCCAAGAGACCCAGTACTTC,CASSQEWRSQETQYF
few,TRBJ2-3,TRBV6-6,18,TRBD2,TGTGCCAGCAGCCCGACTAGCGGGGGGGTCTTGGGCACAGATACGCAGTATTTT,CASSPTSGGVLGTDTQYF
few,TRBJ1-2,TRBV27,18,TRBD1,TGTGCCAGCAGTTTATCTTATCCCCCGGGACAGGGGAACTATGGCTACACCTTC,CASSLSYPPGQGNYGYTF
-,TRBJ2-7,TRBV20-1,14,-,TGCAGTGCTAGAGATCAGGGGGGGATCAACGAGCAGTACTTC,CSARDQGGINEQYF
few,TRBJ1-6,TRBV6-2/TRBV6-3,13,TRBD1,TGTGCCAGTCAAGGGACAGAGAATTCACCCCTCCACTTT,CASQGTENSPLHF
few,TRBJ2-2,TRBV5-4,16,-,TGTGCCAGCAGCTTGCGCAGGGAGGTGGGCACCGGGGAGCTGTTTTTT,CASSLRREVGTGELFF
few,TRBJ2-1,TRBV27,14,-,TGTGCCACTCAGACTGGAGTCTCCTACAATGAGCAGTTCTTC,CATQTGVSYNEQFF
-,TRBJ1-1,TRBV10-3,16,-,TGTGCCATCAGTGCCTCCTCGCAGCACTTTAACACTGAAGCTTTCTTT,CAISASSQHFNTEAFF
-,TRBJ2-3,TRBV6-5,18,-,TGTGCCAGCAGTTACTCTGAGGTTGAGGGGGAGGTCACAGATACGCAGTATTTT,CASSYSEVEGEVTDTQYF
few,TRBJ2-1,TRBV4-1,15,-,TGCGCCAGCAGCCAAGATCGGCTAGCGAAGAATGAGCAGTTCTTC,CASSQDRLAKNEQFF
few,TRBJ2-7,TRBV6-1,15,-,TGTGCCAGCAGTAAGGGGACCGCCGGCTCCTACGAGCAGTACTTC,CASSKGTAGSYEQYF
-,TRBJ1-5,TRBV6-8,17,-,TGTGTCAGCAACGGGAGAAACGTGGGCTTCTCCAATCAGCCCCAGCATTTT,CVSNGRNVGFSNQPQHF
-,TRBJ2-1,TRBV5-5,13,-,TGTGCCAGCGCGGCACAGACATACAATGAGCAGTTCTTC,CASAAQTYNEQFF
few,TRBJ2-4,TRBV27,14,-,TGTGCCAGCAGTCTGACAGGCATGAAAAACATTCAGTACTTC,CASSLTGMKNIQYF
-,TRBJ1-1,TRBV20-1,15,-,TGCAGTGCTATTCACGTACGGGGGGTTAGACCTGAAGCTTTCTTT,CSAIHVRGVRPEAFF
-,TRBJ1-2,TRBV4-2,14,-,TGTGCCAGCAGCCAAGATCTCGGGGGCTACGGCTACACCTTC,CASSQDLGGYGYTF
-,TRBJ2-1,TRBV7-3,17,TRBD2,TGTGCCAGCAGCTCAGGACTAGCGGGGGGCGTAGGGGATGAGCAGTTCTTC,CASSSGLAGGVGDEQFF
-,TRBJ2-5,TRBV27,15,TRBD2,TGTGCCAGCAGTTTATCAGCGGGGGATATCGAGACCCAGTACTTC,CASSLSAGDIETQYF
many,TRBJ2-7,TRBV12-3/TRBV12-4,13,TRBD2,TGTGCCAGCAACCGAGCGGGGGGGTACGAGCAGTACTTC,CASNRAGGYEQYF
-,TRBJ2-1,TRBV11-2,13,-,TGTGCCAGCAGCTTCCTATATGTGGGGGTATCGTTCTTC,CASSFLYVGVSFF
many,TRBJ2-2,TRBV12-3/TRBV12-4,15,-,TGTGCCAGCAGTCCCGGGAGCCACGGTTCCGGGGAGCTGTTTTTT,CASSPGSHGSGELFF
-,TRBJ1-2,TRBV27,14,TRBD1,TGTGCCAGCAGTCCCGACAGGGTCTTCTATGGCTACACCTTC,CASSPDRVFYGYTF